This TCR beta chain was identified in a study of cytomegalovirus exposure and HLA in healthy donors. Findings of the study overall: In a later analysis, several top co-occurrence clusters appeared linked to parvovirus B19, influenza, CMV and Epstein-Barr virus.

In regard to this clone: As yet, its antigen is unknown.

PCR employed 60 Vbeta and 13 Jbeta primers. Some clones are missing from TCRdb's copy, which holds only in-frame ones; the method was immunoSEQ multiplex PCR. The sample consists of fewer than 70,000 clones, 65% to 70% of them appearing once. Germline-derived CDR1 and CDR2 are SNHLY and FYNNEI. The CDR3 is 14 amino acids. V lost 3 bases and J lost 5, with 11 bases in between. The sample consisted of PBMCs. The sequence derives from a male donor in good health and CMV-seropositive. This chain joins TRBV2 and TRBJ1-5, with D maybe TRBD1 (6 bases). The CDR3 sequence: CASSERTEDQPQHF. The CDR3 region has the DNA TGTGCCAGCAGTGAGAGGACAGAGGATCAGCCCCAGCATTTT.